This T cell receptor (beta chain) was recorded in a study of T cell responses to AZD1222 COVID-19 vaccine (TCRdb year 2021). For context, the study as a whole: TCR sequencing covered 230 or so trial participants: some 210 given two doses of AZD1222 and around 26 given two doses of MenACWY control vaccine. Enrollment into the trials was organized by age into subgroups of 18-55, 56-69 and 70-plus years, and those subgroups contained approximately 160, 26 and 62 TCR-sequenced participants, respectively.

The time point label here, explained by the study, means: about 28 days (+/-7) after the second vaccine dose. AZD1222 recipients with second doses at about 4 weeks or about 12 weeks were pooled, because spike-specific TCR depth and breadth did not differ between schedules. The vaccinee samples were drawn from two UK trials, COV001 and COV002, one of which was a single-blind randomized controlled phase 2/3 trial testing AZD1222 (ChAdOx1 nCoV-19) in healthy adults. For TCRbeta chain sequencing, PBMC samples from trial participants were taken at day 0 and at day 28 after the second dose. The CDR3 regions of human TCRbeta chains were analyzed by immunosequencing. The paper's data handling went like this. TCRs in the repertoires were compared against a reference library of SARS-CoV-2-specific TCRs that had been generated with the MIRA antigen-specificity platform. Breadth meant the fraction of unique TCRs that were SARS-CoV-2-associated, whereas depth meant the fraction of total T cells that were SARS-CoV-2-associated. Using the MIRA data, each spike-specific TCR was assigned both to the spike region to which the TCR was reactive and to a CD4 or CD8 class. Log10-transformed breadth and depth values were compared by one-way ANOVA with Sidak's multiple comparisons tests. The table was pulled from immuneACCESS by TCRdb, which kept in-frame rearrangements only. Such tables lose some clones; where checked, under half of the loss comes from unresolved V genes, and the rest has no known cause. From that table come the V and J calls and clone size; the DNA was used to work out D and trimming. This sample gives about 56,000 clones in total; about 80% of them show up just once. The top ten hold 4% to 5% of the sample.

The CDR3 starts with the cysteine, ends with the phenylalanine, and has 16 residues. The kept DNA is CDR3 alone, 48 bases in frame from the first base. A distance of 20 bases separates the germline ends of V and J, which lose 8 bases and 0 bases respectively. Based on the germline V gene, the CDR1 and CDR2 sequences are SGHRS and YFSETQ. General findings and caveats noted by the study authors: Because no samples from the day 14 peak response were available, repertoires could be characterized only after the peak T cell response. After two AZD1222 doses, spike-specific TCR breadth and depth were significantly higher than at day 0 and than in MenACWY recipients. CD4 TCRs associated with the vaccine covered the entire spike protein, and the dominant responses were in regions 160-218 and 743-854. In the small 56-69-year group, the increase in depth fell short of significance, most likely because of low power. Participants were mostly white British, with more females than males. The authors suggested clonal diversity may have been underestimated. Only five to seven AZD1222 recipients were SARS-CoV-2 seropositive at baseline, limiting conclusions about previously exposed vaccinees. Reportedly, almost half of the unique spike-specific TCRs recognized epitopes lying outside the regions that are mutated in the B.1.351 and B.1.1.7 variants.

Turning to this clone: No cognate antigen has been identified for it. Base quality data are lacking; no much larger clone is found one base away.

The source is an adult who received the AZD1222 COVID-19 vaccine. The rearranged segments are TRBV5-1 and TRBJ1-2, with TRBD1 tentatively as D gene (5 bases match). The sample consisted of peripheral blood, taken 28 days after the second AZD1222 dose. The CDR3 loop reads CARGEDTRGTNYGYTF. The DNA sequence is TGCGCCAGGGGGGAGGATACACGCGGGACTAACTATGGCTACACCTTC. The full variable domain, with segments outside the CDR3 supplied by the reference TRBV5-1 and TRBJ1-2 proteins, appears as KAGVTQTPRYLIKTRGQQVTLSCSPISGHRSVSWYQQTPGQGLQFLFEYFSETQRNKGNFPGRFSGRQFSNSRSEMNVSTLELGDSALYLCARGEDTRGTNYGYTFGSGTRLTVV.